This TCR beta chain was retrieved from a study of tumor and adjacent non-tumor tissue in lung cancer. In the case of this clonotype: A read error may produce the germline difference seen at one junction end.

Three rounds of nested PCR, following a modified ARM-PCR protocol, produced the TCRbeta library. TCRdb reanalysed the multiplex PCR reads using MiXCR and keeps one entry per CDR3 protein. Among about 110,000 distinct CDR3 sequences listed, roughly 75% were seen once. In germline, CDR1 is SGHAT, CDR2 FQDESV (reference sequence). The length of the CDR3 is 14 residues. This sample's RNA came from whole unsorted tissue. Specimen: lung tumor tissue. V and J are TRBV11-1 and TRBJ1-2; D is unresolved. The sequence derives from an older woman with non-small cell lung cancer. The CDR3 sequence: CACSSHGPLYGYTF. The CDR3 DNA reads TGTGCCTGCAGCTCACATGGCCCGCTCTATGGCTATACCTTC.